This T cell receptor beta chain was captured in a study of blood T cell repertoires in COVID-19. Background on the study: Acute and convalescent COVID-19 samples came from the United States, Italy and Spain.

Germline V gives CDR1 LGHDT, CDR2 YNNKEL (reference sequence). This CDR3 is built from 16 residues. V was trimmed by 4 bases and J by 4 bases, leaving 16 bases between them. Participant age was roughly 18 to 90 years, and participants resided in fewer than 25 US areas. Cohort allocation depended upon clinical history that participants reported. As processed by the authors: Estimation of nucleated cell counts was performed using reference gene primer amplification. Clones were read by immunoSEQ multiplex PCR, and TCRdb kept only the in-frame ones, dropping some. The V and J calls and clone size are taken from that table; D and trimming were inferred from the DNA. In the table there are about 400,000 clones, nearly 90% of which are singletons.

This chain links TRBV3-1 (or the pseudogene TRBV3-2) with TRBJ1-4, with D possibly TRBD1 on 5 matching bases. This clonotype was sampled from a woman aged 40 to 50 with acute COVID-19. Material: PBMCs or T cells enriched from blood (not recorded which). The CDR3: CASSPPEGAINEKLFF. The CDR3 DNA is TGTGCCAGCAGCCCCCCAGAAGGGGCGATTAATGAAAAACTGTTTTTT.